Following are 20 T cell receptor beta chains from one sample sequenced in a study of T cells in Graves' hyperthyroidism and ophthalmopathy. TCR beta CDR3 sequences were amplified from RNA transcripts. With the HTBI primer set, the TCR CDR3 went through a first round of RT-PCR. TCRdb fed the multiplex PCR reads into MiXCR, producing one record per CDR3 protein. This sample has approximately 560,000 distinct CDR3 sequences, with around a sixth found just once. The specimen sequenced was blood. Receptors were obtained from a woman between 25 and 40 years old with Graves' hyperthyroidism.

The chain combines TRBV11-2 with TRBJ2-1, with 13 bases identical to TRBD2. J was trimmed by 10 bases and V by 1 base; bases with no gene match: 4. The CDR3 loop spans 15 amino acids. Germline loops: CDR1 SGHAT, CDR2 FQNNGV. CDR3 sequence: CASSLVGLAGEEQFF. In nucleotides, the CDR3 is TGTGCCAGCAGCTTAGTAGGACTAGCGGGAGAAGAGCAGTTCTTC.

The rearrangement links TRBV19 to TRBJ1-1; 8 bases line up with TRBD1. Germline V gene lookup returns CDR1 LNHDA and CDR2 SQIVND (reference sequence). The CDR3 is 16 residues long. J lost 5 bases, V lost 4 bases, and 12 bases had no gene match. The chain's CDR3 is CASSRNRGQGKTEAFF. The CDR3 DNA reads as TGTGCCAGTAGTAGAAATCGCGGACAGGGAAAAACTGAAGCTTTCTTT.

The CDR3 DNA reads TGTGCCAGCAGCTTCCCCTCCGGAACTGGGGCCAACGTCCTGACTTTC. It specifies CASSFPSGTGANVLTF. The gene calls are TRBV7-9 and TRBJ2-6; D gene uncertain. Per germline, CDR1 SEHNR and CDR2 FQNEAQ (reference sequence). V was shortened by 3 bases and J by 2 bases, with 11 bases between the two germline ends. This CDR3 has 16 residues.

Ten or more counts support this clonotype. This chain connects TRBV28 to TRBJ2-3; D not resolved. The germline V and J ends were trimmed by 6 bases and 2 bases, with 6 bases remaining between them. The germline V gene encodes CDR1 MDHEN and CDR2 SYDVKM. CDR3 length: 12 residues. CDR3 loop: CASRAVTDTQYF. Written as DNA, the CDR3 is TGTGCCAGCAGGGCGGTCACAGATACGCAGTATTTT.

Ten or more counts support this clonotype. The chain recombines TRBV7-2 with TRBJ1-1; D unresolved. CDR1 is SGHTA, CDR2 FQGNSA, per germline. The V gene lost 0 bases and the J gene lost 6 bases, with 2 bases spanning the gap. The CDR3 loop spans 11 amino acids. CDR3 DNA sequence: TGTGCCAGCAGCTTAGCATCTGAAGCTTTCTTT. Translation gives CASSLASEAFF.

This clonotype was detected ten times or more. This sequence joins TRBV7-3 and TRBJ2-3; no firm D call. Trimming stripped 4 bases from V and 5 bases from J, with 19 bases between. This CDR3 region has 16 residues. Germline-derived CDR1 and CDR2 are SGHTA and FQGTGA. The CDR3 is CASSSGVVSGVDTQYF. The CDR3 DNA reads TGTGCCAGCAGCTCCGGCGTAGTCTCAGGAGTAGATACGCAGTATTTT.

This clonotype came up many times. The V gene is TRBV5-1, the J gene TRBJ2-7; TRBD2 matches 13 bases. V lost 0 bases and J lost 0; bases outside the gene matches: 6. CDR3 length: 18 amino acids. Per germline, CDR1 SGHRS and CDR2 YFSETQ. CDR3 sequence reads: CASSLEPGLAGLSYEQYF. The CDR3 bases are TGCGCCAGCAGCTTGGAACCGGGACTAGCGGGACTCTCCTACGAGCAGTACTTC. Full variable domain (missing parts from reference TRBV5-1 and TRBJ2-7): KAGVTQTPRYLIKTRGQQVTLSCSPISGHRSVSWYQQTPGQGLQFLFEYFSETQRNKGNFPGRFSGRQFSNSRSEMNVSTLELGDSALYLCASSLEPGLAGLSYEQYFGPGTRLTVT.

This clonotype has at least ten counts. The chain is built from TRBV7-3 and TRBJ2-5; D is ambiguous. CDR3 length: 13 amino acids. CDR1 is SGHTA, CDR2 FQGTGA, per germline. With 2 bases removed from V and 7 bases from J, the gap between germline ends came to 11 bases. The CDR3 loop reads CASSLSPLGTQYF. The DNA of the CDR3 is TGTGCCAGCAGCTTATCCCCCCTGGGGACCCAGTACTTC.

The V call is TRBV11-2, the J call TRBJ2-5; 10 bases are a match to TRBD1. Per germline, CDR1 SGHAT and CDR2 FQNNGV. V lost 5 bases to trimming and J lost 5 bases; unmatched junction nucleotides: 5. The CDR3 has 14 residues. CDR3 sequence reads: CASSRVTGGETQYF. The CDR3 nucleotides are TGTGCCAGCAGCCGAGTGACAGGGGGCGAGACCCAGTACTTC.

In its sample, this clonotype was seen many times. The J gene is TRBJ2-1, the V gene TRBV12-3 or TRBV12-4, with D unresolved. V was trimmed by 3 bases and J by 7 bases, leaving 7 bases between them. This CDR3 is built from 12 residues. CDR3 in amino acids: CASSFVANEQFF. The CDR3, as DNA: TGTGCCAGCAGTTTTGTGGCAAATGAGCAGTTCTTC.

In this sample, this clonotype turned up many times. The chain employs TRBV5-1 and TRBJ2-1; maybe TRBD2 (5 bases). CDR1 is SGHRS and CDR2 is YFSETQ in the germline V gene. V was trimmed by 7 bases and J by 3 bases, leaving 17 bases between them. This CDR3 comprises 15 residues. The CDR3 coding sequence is TGCGCCAGCGGTTCATCGGGAACCCTCTACAATGAGCAGTTCTTC. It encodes CASGSSGTLYNEQFF.

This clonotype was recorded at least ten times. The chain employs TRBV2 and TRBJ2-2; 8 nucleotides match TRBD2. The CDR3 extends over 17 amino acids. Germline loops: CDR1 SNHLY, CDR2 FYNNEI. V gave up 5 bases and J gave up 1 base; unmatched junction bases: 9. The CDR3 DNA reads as TGTGCCAGCAGTCGCCGAGGACTAGCACAGAACACCGGGGAGCTGTTTTTT. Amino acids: CASSRRGLAQNTGELFF.

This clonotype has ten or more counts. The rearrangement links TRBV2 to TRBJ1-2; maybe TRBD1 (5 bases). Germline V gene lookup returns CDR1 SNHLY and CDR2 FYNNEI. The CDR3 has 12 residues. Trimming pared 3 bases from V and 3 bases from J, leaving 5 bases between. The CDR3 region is CASSEGDYGYTF. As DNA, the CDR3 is TGTGCCAGCAGTGAGGGGGACTATGGCTACACCTTC.

DNA of the CDR3: TGCAGTGCTTCCTACCTCTGGAACACTGAAGCTTTCTTT. This codes for CSASYLWNTEAFF. The rearrangement links TRBV20-1 to TRBJ1-1; no clear D. CDR3 length: 13 amino acids. V gave up 5 bases and J gave up 1 base, with 11 bases separating them. The germline gives CDR1 DFQATT, CDR2 SNEGSKA (reference sequence).

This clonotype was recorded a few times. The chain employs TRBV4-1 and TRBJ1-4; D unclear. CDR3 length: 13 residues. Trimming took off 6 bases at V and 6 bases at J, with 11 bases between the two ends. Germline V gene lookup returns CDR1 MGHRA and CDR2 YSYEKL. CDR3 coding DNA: TGCGCCAGCAGACAGACGGCGGATGAAAAACTGTTTTTT. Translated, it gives CASRQTADEKLFF.

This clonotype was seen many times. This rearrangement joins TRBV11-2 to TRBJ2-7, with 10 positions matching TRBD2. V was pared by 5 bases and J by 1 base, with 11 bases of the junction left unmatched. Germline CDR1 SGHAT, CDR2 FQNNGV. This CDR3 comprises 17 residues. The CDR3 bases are TGTGCCAGCAGCCCACAAGGGCTAGCGGGGGATTCCTACGAGCAGTACTTC. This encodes CASSPQGLAGDSYEQYF. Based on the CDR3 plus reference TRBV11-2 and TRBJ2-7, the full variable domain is EAGVAQSPRYKIIEKRQSVAFWCNPISGHATLYWYQQILGQGPKLLIQFQNNGVVDDSQLPKDRFSAERLKGVDSTLKIQPAKLEDSAVYLCASSPQGLAGDSYEQYFGPGTRLTVT.

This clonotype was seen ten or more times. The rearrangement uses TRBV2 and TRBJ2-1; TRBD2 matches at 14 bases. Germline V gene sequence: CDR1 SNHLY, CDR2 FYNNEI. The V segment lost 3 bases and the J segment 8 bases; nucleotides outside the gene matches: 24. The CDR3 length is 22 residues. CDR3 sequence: CASSDLFGREGLAGGVNDEQFF. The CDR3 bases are TGTGCCAGCAGTGACCTATTCGGCAGGGAAGGACTAGCGGGAGGAGTAAACGATGAGCAGTTCTTC.

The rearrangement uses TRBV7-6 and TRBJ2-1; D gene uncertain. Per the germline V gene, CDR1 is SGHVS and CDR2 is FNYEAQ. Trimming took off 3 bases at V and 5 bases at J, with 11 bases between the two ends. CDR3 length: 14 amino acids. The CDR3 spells CASSFSNINNEQFF. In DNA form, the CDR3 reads TGTGCCAGCAGCTTCTCGAACATCAACAATGAGCAGTTCTTC. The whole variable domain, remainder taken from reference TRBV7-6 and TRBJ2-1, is GAGVSQSPRYKVTKRGQDVALRCDPISGHVSLYWYRQALGQGPEFLTYFNYEAQQDKSGLPNDRFSAERPEGSISTLTIQRTEQRDSAMYRCASSFSNINNEQFFGPGTRLTVL.

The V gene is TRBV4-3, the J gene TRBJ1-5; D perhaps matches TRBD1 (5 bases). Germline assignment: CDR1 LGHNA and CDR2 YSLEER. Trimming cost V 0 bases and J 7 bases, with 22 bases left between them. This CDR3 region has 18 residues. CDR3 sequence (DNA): TGCGCCAGCAGCCAAGAGGGATCGGGACGACCGGCGGAGCAGCCCCAGCATTTT. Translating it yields CASSQEGSGRPAEQPQHF.

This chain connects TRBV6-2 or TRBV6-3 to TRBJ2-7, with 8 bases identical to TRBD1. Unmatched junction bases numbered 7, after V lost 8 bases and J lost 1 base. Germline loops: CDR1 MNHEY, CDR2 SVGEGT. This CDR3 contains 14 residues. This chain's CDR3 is CASPRTGRSYEQYF. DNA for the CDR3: TGTGCCAGCCCACGGACAGGGAGGTCCTACGAGCAGTACTTC.